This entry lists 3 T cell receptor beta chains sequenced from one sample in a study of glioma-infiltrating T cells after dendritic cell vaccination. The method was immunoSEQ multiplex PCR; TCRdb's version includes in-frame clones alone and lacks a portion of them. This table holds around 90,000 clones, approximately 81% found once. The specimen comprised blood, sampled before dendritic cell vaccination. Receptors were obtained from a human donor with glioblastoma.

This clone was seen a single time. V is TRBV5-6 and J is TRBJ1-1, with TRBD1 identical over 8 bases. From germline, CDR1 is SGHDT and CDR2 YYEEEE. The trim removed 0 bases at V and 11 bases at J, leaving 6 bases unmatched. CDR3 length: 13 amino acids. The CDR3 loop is CASSLAGGGRAFF. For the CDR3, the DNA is TGTGCCAGCAGCTTGGCAGGGGGCGGACGCGCTTTCTTT.

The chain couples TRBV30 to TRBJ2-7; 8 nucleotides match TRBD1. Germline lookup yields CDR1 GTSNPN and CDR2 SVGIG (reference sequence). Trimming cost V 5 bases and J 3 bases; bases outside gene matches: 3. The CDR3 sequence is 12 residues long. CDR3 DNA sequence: TGTGCCTGGGGACAGGGAATCTACGAGCAGTACTTC. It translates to CAWGQGIYEQYF.

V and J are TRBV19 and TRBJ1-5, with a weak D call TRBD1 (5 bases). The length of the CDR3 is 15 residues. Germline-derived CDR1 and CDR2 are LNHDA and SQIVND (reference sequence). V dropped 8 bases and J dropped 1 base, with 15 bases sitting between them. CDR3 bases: TGTGCCAGTCGGAGCGGAGGGGTCAGCAATCAGCCCCAGCATTTT. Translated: CASRSGGVSNQPQHF.